This T cell receptor beta chain was captured in a study of T cell changes during pregnancy in multiple sclerosis. Sequencing was performed with immunoSEQ multiplex PCR; in TCRdb, only in-frame clones are kept and a portion is missing. The sample includes about 64,000 clones, 95% to 97% of them seen just once. The trim removed 2 bases at V and 4 bases at J, leaving 15 bases unmatched. The CDR3 runs to 19 residues. Germline CDR1 and CDR2: LNHDA and SQIVND (reference sequence). Sequencing used CD8+ T cells from peripheral blood mononuclear cells, obtained after pregnancy. The clonotype originates from a female donor with multiple sclerosis, enrolled in a pregnancy study. The chain is built from TRBV19 and TRBJ2-3; 10 bases are shared with TRBD1. CDR3 DNA sequence: TGTGCCAGTAGTATACGATTACCCACTGACAGGGGGCTTGCAGATACGCAGTATTTT. This gives the protein CASSIRLPTDRGLADTQYF. Complete variable domain (other parts from reference TRBV19 and TRBJ2-3): DGGITQSPKYLFRKEGQNVTLSCEQNLNHDAMYWYRQDPGQGLRLIYYSQIVNDFQKGDIAEGYSVSREKKESFPLTVTSAQKNPTAFYLCASSIRLPTDRGLADTQYFGPGTRLTVL.